Sequencing of this T cell receptor beta chain was carried out in a study of blood T cell repertoires in COVID-19 (dated by TCRdb to the early 2020s). Concerning the study at large: The collaborator samples originated in the United States, Italy and Spain and spanned the acute and convalescent phases of COVID-19. The prospective study material was composed of cDNA or gDNA derived from T cells, B-cell-depleted T cells, or PBMCs. Deeply sampled blood TCRbeta repertoires from subjects exposed to, actively infected with, or recovered from COVID-19 were included in the dataset. A freely available public database, intended as a resource for researchers studying the immune response to SARS-CoV-2, is where the repertoires were released. The samples were drawn from two sources: the first 160 participants of the ongoing ImmuneRACE study, and 1,000 to 1,500 subjects contributed by 6 global collaborators. Nearly every sample came with metadata listing a de-identified subject ID, COVID-19 status, age in years and sex. Where HLA class I and class II types were available, the types were taken from metadata supplied by the sample provider, not from assay-based typing.

To note about this clone: Its antigen is not yet known. Base qualities are not at hand, and no much larger clone is one base apart.

Trimming takes 4 bases off V and 5 bases off J; junction bases not matched to a gene: 19. Per the germline V gene, LGHNA is the CDR1 and YNFKEQ is the CDR2. The CDR3 runs 21 residues from the cysteine to the phenylalanine. Only CDR3 DNA is held: 63 bases, read in frame from base 1. Broad study findings and their caveats: Clinical and demographic metadata were provided uncurated, with the amount varying by source and participant.

Whole blood was collected in K2EDTA tubes by collaborating institutions according to the institutions' own protocols. For TCRbeta analysis, collaborators shipped samples in one of three forms: frozen whole blood, isolated PBMCs, or DNA extracted from either of those sample types. The immunoSEQ Assay, a bias-controlled multiplex PCR, was used to amplify TCRbeta CDR3 regions from genomic DNA. In the source study's methods: The number of nucleated cells in each sample was estimated by amplification of reference gene primers within the assay. Sequence reads were collapsed and filtered to measure the absolute abundance of every unique TCRbeta CDR3 rearrangement. Productive Simpson clonality was computed per sample as the square root of Simpson's diversity index over productive rearrangements. TCRdb stores this immuneACCESS table with in-frame sequences only. Part of the clones is absent; in the studies checked, under half of the shortfall reflects unresolved V genes, and no reason is known for the rest. D and trimming were read from the DNA, whereas the V and J calls and clone size are those reported in that table. This sample holds about 130,000 clones; roughly 88% were observed only once. 5% to 6.5% of the sample rests with the top ten.

The chain uses TRBV4-2 and TRBJ2-1; 14 bases in the junction line up with TRBD2. The sequenced material came from peripheral blood. The clonotype originates from a human donor in a cohort sampled during active COVID-19. The nucleotides read TGTGCCAGCAGCCTATCCCCACCGACTAGCGGGAGGGTCAGAGTCCACAATGAGCAGTTCTTC. Its protein product is CASSLSPPTSGRVRVHNEQFF.